These 18 T cell receptor beta chains were all obtained from the same sample, sequenced in a study of blood T cell repertoires in COVID-19. Sequenced by immunoSEQ multiplex PCR; TCRdb stores in-frame clones only, minus some. The sample shows 65,000 to 95,000 clones, around 85% of them seen only once. Specimen: peripheral blood. Receptors originate from a man older than 75 with active or convalescent COVID-19.

As DNA, the CDR3 is TGTGCCAGCAGGGACAGGGACACCCCAACGACGCCCCAGCATTTT. Amino acid sequence: CASRDRDTPTTPQHF. This sequence joins TRBV2 and TRBJ1-5; 8 nucleotides align to TRBD1. The V gene end was trimmed by 6 bases and the J gene end by 9 bases; junction bases not matched to a gene: 13. Germline CDR1 SNHLY, CDR2 FYNNEI. The CDR3 is 15 residues long.

The V and J genes are TRBV6-2 or TRBV6-3 and TRBJ2-7; unclear D gene. CDR1 is MNHEY and CDR2 is SVGEGT in the germline V gene. This CDR3 has 14 residues. V shed 2 bases and J shed 2 bases, with 10 bases lying between them. This CDR3 is CASSYTAQTYEQYV. CDR3 DNA sequence: TGTGCCAGCAGTTACACCGCTCAGACCTACGAGCAGTACGTC.

The chain carries TRBV9 and TRBJ1-3; D gene unclear. Germline values: CDR1 SGDLS, CDR2 YYNGEE. The CDR3 contains 15 residues. Trimming took 0 bases from V and 8 from J, leaving 15 bases between them. The CDR3 sequence is CASSVGQATTDTIYF. The CDR3 bases are TGTGCCAGCAGCGTAGGTCAGGCCACAACGGACACCATATATTTT.

The chain uses TRBV4-2 and TRBJ1-4; perhaps TRBD1 as D (5 bases). The germline CDR1 and CDR2 sequences are LGHNA and YNFKEQ. The CDR3 has 16 residues. V was clipped by 1 base and J by 0 bases, with 9 bases between them. The CDR3: CASSQVLTATNEKLFF. In DNA form, the CDR3 reads TGTGCCAGCAGCCAAGTTTTGACAGCAACTAATGAAAAACTGTTTTTT.

The chain employs TRBV7-9 and TRBJ1-1, with D possibly being TRBD1 (6 bases). Trimming stripped 5 bases from V and 3 bases from J, with 13 bases between. The germline V gene encodes CDR1 SEHNR and CDR2 FQNEAQ (reference sequence). The CDR3 sequence is 14 residues long. CDR3 DNA: TGTGCCAGCAGCCCCTCTGGGGGCTACACTGAAGCTTTCTTT. Translation gives CASSPSGGYTEAFF.

This clone has just one count. V gene TRBV5-6 combines with J gene TRBJ1-5; 7 bases agree with TRBD1. CDR1 and CDR2 from the germline V gene are SGHDT and YYEEEE. The CDR3 is 17 residues long. Trimming removed 1 base from V and 4 bases from J; junction bases left unmatched: 11. DNA for the CDR3: TGTGCCAGCAGCTTGACAGGGGCGCAAGGGGGGAATCAGCCCCAGCATTTT. Amino acid sequence: CASSLTGAQGGNQPQHF.

The chain combines TRBV11-2 with TRBJ1-2; 7 bases are a match to TRBD1. V was pared by 5 bases and J by 4 bases, with 7 bases of the junction left unmatched. CDR1 is SGHAT, CDR2 FQNNGV, per germline. The CDR3 is 14 residues long. CDR3 in amino acids: CASSRLTGSYGYTF. In DNA form, the CDR3 reads TGTGCCAGCAGCCGCCTGACAGGGTCCTATGGCTACACCTTC.

The rearrangement joins TRBV5-1 to TRBJ1-2; TRBD1 matches 8 bases. This CDR3 has 15 amino acids. Germline V CDR1 and CDR2: SGHRS, YFSETQ. The V segment lost 1 base and the J segment 4 bases; nucleotides outside the gene matches: 6. The CDR3 loop is CASSLSGGNPYGYTF. DNA of the CDR3: TGCGCCAGCAGCTTGTCAGGGGGCAATCCCTATGGCTACACCTTC.

The V call is TRBV5-1, the J call TRBJ1-4; D may be TRBD1 (6 bases). Trimming cost V 4 bases and J 7 bases, with 14 bases left between them. The CDR3 is 14 residues long. Germline values: CDR1 SGHRS, CDR2 YFSETQ. CDR3 loop: CASSPREGGEKLFF. The DNA of the CDR3 is TGCGCCAGCAGCCCAAGGGAAGGGGGTGAAAAACTGTTTTTT. Full variable domain (missing parts from reference TRBV5-1 and TRBJ1-4): KAGVTQTPRYLIKTRGQQVTLSCSPISGHRSVSWYQQTPGQGLQFLFEYFSETQRNKGNFPGRFSGRQFSNSRSEMNVSTLELGDSALYLCASSPREGGEKLFFGSGTQLSVL.

This clone was seen just once. The rearrangement links TRBV5-1 to TRBJ2-3, with D possibly matching TRBD2 (6 bases). V dropped 4 bases and J dropped 6 bases, with 15 bases sitting between them. The CDR3 length is 14 residues. CDR1 and CDR2 from the germline V gene are SGHRS and YFSETQ. As DNA, the CDR3 is TGCGCCAGCAGCGCGGGATCGGTCGCGGATACGCAGTATTTT. Amino acids: CASSAGSVADTQYF.

CDR3: CASSVGHVSGNTIYF. The CDR3 nucleotides read TGTGCCAGCAGTGTGGGACACGTCTCTGGAAACACCATATATTTT. The chain recombines TRBV28 with TRBJ1-3, with a tentative D call TRBD1 (6 bases). Germline V gives CDR1 MDHEN, CDR2 SYDVKM. The CDR3 consists of 15 residues. V was cut by 5 bases and J by 0 bases, with 11 bases left in between.

V is TRBV14 and J is TRBJ2-3, with 8 bases matching TRBD2. The CDR3 spans 15 residues. Germline V gives CDR1 SGHDN, CDR2 FVKESK. The V and J ends lost 4 bases and 2 bases, in that order; junction bases with no gene match: 5. CDR3 in amino acids: CASSLLAGTTDTQYF. CDR3 coding DNA: TGTGCCAGCAGCCTCTTAGCGGGGACCACAGATACGCAGTATTTT.

The chain has TRBV10-2 and TRBJ1-4; a possible D gene is TRBD1 (5 bases). The germline V gene encodes CDR1 WSHSY and CDR2 SAAADI. With 5 bases removed from V and 6 bases from J, the gap between germline ends came to 13 bases. The CDR3 contains 14 residues. In nucleotides, the CDR3 is TGCGCCAGCAGTTCTCGGGGGGTGGATGAAAAACTGTTTTTT. Translating it yields CASSSRGVDEKLFF.

The chain recombines TRBV24-1 with TRBJ1-1; possible D gene TRBD1, 6 bases. The CDR3 totals 13 residues. CDR1 and CDR2 (germline): KGHDR, SFDVKD. The V end lost 3 bases, the J end lost 4 bases, and 8 bases lay between the germline ends. The CDR3 DNA sequence: TGTGCCACCAGTGATCACAGGGCCACTGAAGCTTTCTTT. Amino acid sequence: CATSDHRATEAFF.

This chain links TRBV28 with TRBJ1-2; 7 nucleotides align to TRBD1. This CDR3 has 14 residues. Germline lookup yields CDR1 MDHEN and CDR2 SYDVKM. With 2 bases clipped from V and 0 bases from J, the junction kept 0 bases outside the gene matches. This CDR3 reads CASSLGTANYGYTF. DNA for the CDR3: TGTGCCAGCAGTTTAGGGACAGCTAACTATGGCTACACCTTC.

The V gene is TRBV3-1 (or the pseudogene TRBV3-2), the J gene TRBJ1-2; TRBD1 agrees at 9 bases. Germline values: CDR1 LGHDT, CDR2 YNNKEL (reference sequence). The J segment lost 4 bases and the V segment lost 0 bases, leaving 6 bases of the junction unmatched. The CDR3 has 16 residues. CDR3 DNA sequence: TGTGCCAGCAGCCAAGAACGGACAGGGGTGGGCTATGGCTACACCTTC. This gives the protein CASSQERTGVGYGYTF.

The chain has TRBV11-3 and TRBJ2-1; TRBD1 matches 8 bases. V shed 4 bases and J 12 bases; nucleotides not matched to a gene: 11. This CDR3 comprises 14 residues. Germline lookup yields CDR1 SGHNT and CDR2 YENEEA. The CDR3 DNA reads as TGTGCCAGCAGCTCTGTGGCAGGGGGCTTAGGGCAGTTCTTC. Encoded protein: CASSSVAGGLGQFF.

The genes are TRBV18 and TRBJ1-1, with D unresolved. CDR1 is KGHSH and CDR2 is LQKENI in the germline V gene. Trimming shortened V by 2 bases and J by 4 bases, and 14 bases separated the two germline ends. The CDR3 length is 15 residues. The CDR3 sequence: CASSPFEFHGTEAFF. In DNA form, the CDR3 reads TGTGCCAGCTCACCATTCGAGTTTCACGGCACTGAAGCTTTCTTT.